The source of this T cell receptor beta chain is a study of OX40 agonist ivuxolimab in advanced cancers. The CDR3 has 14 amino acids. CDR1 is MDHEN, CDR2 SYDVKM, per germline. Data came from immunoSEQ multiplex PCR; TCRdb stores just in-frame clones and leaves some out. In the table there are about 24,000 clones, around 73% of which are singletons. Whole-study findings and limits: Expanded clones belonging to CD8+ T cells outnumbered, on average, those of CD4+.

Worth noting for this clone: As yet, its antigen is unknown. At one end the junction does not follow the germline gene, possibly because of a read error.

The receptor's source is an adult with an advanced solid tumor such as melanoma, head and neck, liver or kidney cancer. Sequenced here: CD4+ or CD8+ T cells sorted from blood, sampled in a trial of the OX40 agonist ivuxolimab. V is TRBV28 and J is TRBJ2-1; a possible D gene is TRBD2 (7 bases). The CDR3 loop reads CASSWEGPYRERFF. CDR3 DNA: TGTGCCAGCAGTTGGGAGGGTCCCTACAGGGAGCGGTTCTTC.